A single sample is the source of the 23 T cell receptor beta chains below, sequenced in a study of T cells expressing NK-cell markers. TCRdb reprocessed the 5' RACE reads and stores each CDR3 protein as one record, lacking DNA. The table lists under 35,000 distinct CDR3 sequences. Sequences were obtained from blood T cells: a sorted CD56 or NKG2C T cell subset, CD4+ or CD8+ T cells, or bulk PBMC T cells (not recorded which). These receptor sequences come from a woman between 18 and 70 years old in good health.

The J gene is TRBJ2-7, the V gene TRBV27; TCRdb reports TRBD1, a call that lacks DNA to check it against. CDR1 is MNHEY, CDR2 SMNVEV, per germline (reference sequence). The CDR3 has 15 residues. CDR3 protein: CASTDRGQGFNEQYF.

V is TRBV20-1 and J is TRBJ2-7. Germline V gene sequence: CDR1 DFQATT, CDR2 SNEGSKA (reference sequence). This CDR3 is built from 14 residues. CDR3 residues: CSAEPNSNSYEQYF.

The chain joins TRBV5-1 to TRBJ2-1; without DNA, the TCRdb call of TRBD2 cannot be checked. Germline V gene lookup returns CDR1 SGHRS and CDR2 YFSETQ. The CDR3 consists of 16 residues. The CDR3 loop reads CASLSPLAGGQNEQFF.

The chain joins TRBV20-1 to TRBJ1-2. Looked up from germline, CDR1 is DFQATT and CDR2 is SNEGSKA (reference sequence). The CDR3 has 13 residues. CDR3 residues: CSARMGRSQGYTF.

The V call is TRBV4-1, the J call TRBJ2-5; checking the TCRdb D call of TRBD1 is not possible without DNA. Germline V lookup: CDR1 MGHRA, CDR2 YSYEKL. The CDR3 length is 15 residues. CDR3 region: CASSPFGQAQETQYF.

The chain couples TRBV13 to TRBJ2-5; TCRdb outputs TRBD1, but without DNA this stays unchecked. Germline CDR1 PRHDT, CDR2 FYEKMQ (reference sequence). This CDR3 region has 15 residues. CDR3 amino acids: CASSSIPSGEETQYF.

CDR3 region: CATSRDKETQYF. The chain has TRBV15 and TRBJ2-5. This CDR3 has 12 residues. CDR1 and CDR2 (germline): LNHNV, YYDKDF (reference sequence).

CDR3 amino acids: CSAKDMLSGANVLTF. V gene TRBV20-1 combines with J gene TRBJ2-6. Germline V gene lookup returns CDR1 DFQATT and CDR2 SNEGSKA (reference sequence). This CDR3 has 15 residues.

The rearrangement links TRBV5-1 to TRBJ2-1; TCRdb selects TRBD2, and the lack of DNA leaves this call unchecked. The CDR3 is made up of 14 amino acids. Germline CDR1 reads SGHRS; CDR2 reads YFSETQ. The CDR3 protein is CASRLAGGYNEQFF.

The J gene is TRBJ2-2, the V gene TRBV29-1; TCRdb returns TRBD2, unconfirmable since there is no DNA. Per germline, CDR1 SQVTM and CDR2 ANQGSEA. The CDR3 length is 14 residues. The CDR3 sequence: CSVEDGSGTGELFF.

The chain couples TRBV5-1 to TRBJ1-1. The CDR3 is 17 residues long. CDR1 and CDR2 from the germline V gene are SGHRS and YFSETQ. The CDR3 spells CASSSGDDGWGDTEAFF.

The chain has TRBV9 and TRBJ2-1; checking the TCRdb D call of TRBD2 is not possible without DNA. The CDR3 runs 16 residues. Looked up from germline, CDR1 is SGDLS and CDR2 is YYNGEE. CDR3 sequence: CASSGGLAGVYNEQFF.

The chain carries TRBV12-3 or TRBV12-4 and TRBJ1-5; with no DNA, the TCRdb D assignment of TRBD1 cannot be verified. The CDR3 has 12 residues. The CDR3 spells CASWSGGQPQHF.

The rearrangement uses TRBV4-1 and TRBJ2-5; with no DNA, the TCRdb D assignment of TRBD1 cannot be verified. Germline V lookup: CDR1 MGHRA, CDR2 YSYEKL. This CDR3 spans 15 amino acids. CDR3 protein: CASSQLGAAQETQYF.

The J gene is TRBJ2-3, the V gene TRBV29-1; the TCRdb D gene call, TRBD1, has no DNA to confirm it. CDR1 and CDR2 from the germline V gene are SQVTM and ANQGSEA. The CDR3 covers 14 residues. The CDR3 protein is CSSEIPGGGDTQYF.

J is TRBJ2-7 and V is TRBV10-2. Germline lookup yields CDR1 WSHSY and CDR2 SAAADI. The CDR3 is made up of 12 amino acids. The CDR3 loop reads CASTERSYEQYF.

J is TRBJ2-1 and V is TRBV5-6. In germline, CDR1 is SGHDT, CDR2 YYEEEE. This CDR3 comprises 11 residues. CDR3 loop: CASSLKDEQFF.

J is TRBJ2-7 and V is TRBV12-3 or TRBV12-4; without DNA, the TCRdb call of TRBD2 cannot be checked. The CDR3 is 13 residues long. The CDR3 here is CASSWGAGTEQYF.

CDR3 amino acids: CASRSTSDPGELFF. V and J are TRBV6-1 and TRBJ2-2; TCRdb's D call of TRBD2 is untestable without DNA. Germline CDR1 MNHNS, CDR2 SASEGT. The CDR3 is 14 residues long.

V gene TRBV4-1 combines with J gene TRBJ1-2. The CDR3 extends over 15 amino acids. From germline, CDR1 is MGHRA and CDR2 YSYEKL. The CDR3 sequence: CASSQDFGGLYGYTF.

The V gene is TRBV5-6, the J gene TRBJ2-7; TCRdb selects TRBD1, and the lack of DNA leaves this call unchecked. The CDR3 spans 17 residues. Germline V CDR1 and CDR2: SGHDT, YYEEEE. This chain's CDR3 is CASSLGTQGAWTREQYF.

The chain employs TRBV12-3 or TRBV12-4 and TRBJ1-5; TCRdb's assignment of TRBD1 cannot be checked, as there is no DNA. The CDR3 covers 15 residues. The CDR3 loop is CASLYGAYSNQPQHF.

The chain is built from TRBV20-1 and TRBJ1-1; TCRdb selects TRBD1, and the lack of DNA leaves this call unchecked. Germline CDR1 reads DFQATT; CDR2 reads SNEGSKA (reference sequence). The CDR3 covers 13 residues. The CDR3 sequence: CSARDRTDYEAFF.